Below are 26 T cell receptor beta chains sequenced from a single sample in a study of T cell clones after liver transplantation. These TCRs' antigens remain unknown. Sequencing was performed with immunoSEQ multiplex PCR; in TCRdb, only in-frame clones are kept and a portion is missing. The data contain around 1,300 clones, 29% of them singletons. Sequencing of dividing CFSE-low cells from the MLR defined alloreactive TCRbeta sequences. Sequenced sample: CD8+ T cells from PBMCs cultured with third-party cells. The receptors stem from a human patient who received a liver transplant. Part of the T cell pool may stem from the graft donor.

This clone was recorded a few times. Since a far larger clone is one base different, this is likely a read error. The V call is TRBV4-1, the J call TRBJ1-1; 7 bases are a match to TRBD1. Trimming cost V 2 bases and J 5 bases; bases outside gene matches: 8. CDR3 size: 15 residues. Germline V lookup: CDR1 MGHRA, CDR2 YSYEKL. The DNA of the CDR3 is TGCGCCAGCAGCCAACATGGGTCAGGGGGGACTGAAGCTTTCTTT. This sequence encodes CASSQHGSGGTEAFF.

The chain has TRBV4-2 and TRBJ2-7, with a possible D match to TRBD2 (5 bases). This CDR3 contains 14 residues. V gave up 6 bases and J gave up 3 bases, with 15 bases separating them. In germline, CDR1 is LGHNA, CDR2 YNFKEQ. This CDR3 reads CASSYGMGSYEQYF. CDR3 sequence (DNA): TGTGCCAGCAGTTACGGTATGGGGAGCTACGAGCAGTACTTC.

By share, this clone ranks as large. V is TRBV11-2 and J is TRBJ1-5, with 7 positions matching TRBD1. The CDR3 length is 16 residues. Looked up from germline, CDR1 is SGHAT and CDR2 is FQNNGV. V was clipped by 5 bases and J by 2 bases; unmatched bases: 9. In DNA, the CDR3 is TGTGCCAGCAGCCCAGACAGGGAGGGGGGCAATCAGCCCCAGCATTTT. Its translation is CASSPDREGGNQPQHF.

In its sample, this clone is medium-sized. The chain couples TRBV7-9 to TRBJ1-4; D might be TRBD1 (6 bases). Trimming shortened V by 4 bases and J by 4 bases, and 16 bases separated the two germline ends. This CDR3 has 16 residues. Germline assignment: CDR1 SEHNR and CDR2 FQNEAQ (reference sequence). The CDR3 nucleotides are TGTGCCAGCAGCTCGACGACAGGACCGATTAATGAAAAACTGTTTTTT. Translated, it gives CASSSTTGPINEKLFF. The full variable domain, completed using reference TRBV7-9 and TRBJ1-4, is DTGVSQNPRHKITKRGQNVTFRCDPISEHNRLYWYRQTLGQGPEFLTYFQNEAQLEKSRLLSDRFSAERPKGSFSTLEIQRTEQGDSAMYLCASSSTTGPINEKLFFGSGTQLSVL.

By its share, this clone is large. This sample includes further DNA sequences coding for the same CDR3. The chain employs TRBV27 and TRBJ1-5; D is undetermined. The CDR3 extends over 14 amino acids. CDR1 and CDR2 from the germline V gene are MNHEY and SMNVEV (reference sequence). V gave up 2 bases and J gave up 6 bases, with 11 bases separating them. Here the CDR3 DNA reads TGTGCCAGCAGTTTAGGTACATGGGGTCAGCCCCAGCATTTT. This codes for CASSLGTWGQPQHF.

The chain has TRBV4-3 and TRBJ2-5; the D gene is possibly TRBD1 (6 bases). The end of the DNA is better explained by TRBJ2-7, so the J call may be wrong. This CDR3 region has 14 residues. Germline V gene data show CDR1 as LGHNA and CDR2 as YSLEER. For the CDR3, the DNA is TGCGCCAGCAGCCGCCTACAGGGCAGAGACGAGCAGTACTTC. The encoded protein is CASSRLQGRDEQYF.

By frequency in the sample, this clone is large. The CDR3 protein is CASSLMREYNEQFF. In nucleotides, the CDR3 is TGTGCCAGCAGTTTAATGAGGGAGTACAATGAGCAGTTCTTC. This sequence joins TRBV27 and TRBJ2-1; D is perhaps TRBD2 (5 bases). This CDR3 contains 14 residues. The V and J ends lost 2 bases and 4 bases respectively, with 9 bases between them. Looked up from germline, CDR1 is MNHEY and CDR2 is SMNVEV (reference sequence).

On this clone itself: An end of the junction does not agree with germline; a read error may underlie this. The chain recombines TRBV4-1 with TRBJ2-7; D is undetermined. CDR1 is MGHRA, CDR2 YSYEKL, per germline. The CDR3 consists of 14 residues. The CDR3 DNA reads TGTGCCAGCAGCCCTCGGTTGTCCTCCTACGAGCAGTACTTC. Protein: CASSPRLSSYEQYF.

Concerning this clone: The junction and the germline gene differ at one end; a read error may be behind it. V gene TRBV7-3 combines with J gene TRBJ2-7; the D is unclear. Germline lookup yields CDR1 SGHTA and CDR2 FQGTGA. The CDR3 totals 15 residues. CDR3 residues: CASSCIPSSEYEQDF. Written as DNA, the CDR3 is TGTGCCAGCAGCTGCATTCCGAGCTCCGAATACGAGCAGGACTTC.

The table lists this clone with a few counts. Just one base apart from a much larger clone, this may be a read error. The chain joins TRBV7-9 to TRBJ2-7; TRBD1 matches 10 bases. Germline V gives CDR1 SEHNR, CDR2 FQNEAQ (reference sequence). CDR3 length: 14 amino acids. The V and J ends lost 5 bases and 3 bases, in that order; junction bases with no gene match: 4. The DNA of the CDR3 is TGTGCCAGCAGCCCCGGGACAGGGGACTACGAGCAGTACTTC. It codes for CASSPGTGDYEQYF.

By its share, this clone is large. V and J are TRBV14 and TRBJ2-7, with D hard to call. This CDR3 has 14 residues. The germline V and J ends were trimmed by 4 bases and 2 bases, with 12 bases remaining between them. Germline values: CDR1 SGHDN, CDR2 FVKESK. CDR3 sequence: CASSLGIGPYEQYF. For the CDR3, the DNA is TGTGCCAGCAGCCTTGGGATCGGACCCTACGAGCAGTACTTC.

This clone occurred a few times. V is TRBV6-9 and J is TRBJ2-5, with a weak D call TRBD2 (5 bases). Trimming removed 3 bases from V and 5 bases from J, with 16 bases in between. The germline V gene encodes CDR1 MNHGY and CDR2 SVAAGI. This CDR3 is 15 amino acids long. CDR3 bases: TGTGCCAGCAGTTACAAGGACTCCAATACTGAGACCCAGTACTTC. It yields the protein CASSYKDSNTETQYF.

This clone has only a few counts. This chain joins TRBV13 and TRBJ1-4; 8 bases fit TRBD1. Germline V gives CDR1 PRHDT, CDR2 FYEKMQ (reference sequence). CDR3 size: 16 residues. J was trimmed by 5 bases and V by 3 bases; bases with no gene match: 8. CDR3 residues: CASSLTGAHVNEKLFF. In DNA form, the CDR3 reads TGTGCCAGCAGCTTGACAGGGGCCCACGTCAATGAAAAACTGTTTTTT. Full variable domain (rest looked up from reference TRBV13 and TRBJ1-4): AAGVIQSPRHLIKEKRETATLKCYPIPRHDTVYWYQQGPGQDPQFLISFYEKMQSDKGSIPDRFSAQQFSDYHSELNMSSLELGDSALYFCASSLTGAHVNEKLFFGSGTQLSVL.

This clone came up a few times. The rearrangement uses TRBV11-2 and TRBJ2-2; D remains unclear. Trimming stripped 4 bases from V and 1 base from J, with 7 bases between. Per germline, CDR1 SGHAT and CDR2 FQNNGV. This CDR3 is 14 amino acids long. Here the CDR3 reads CASSSSRNTGELFF. The CDR3 nucleotides read TGTGCCAGCAGCTCAAGCCGGAACACCGGGGAGCTGTTTTTT.

This clone was seen a few times. The J gene is TRBJ2-7, the V gene TRBV27, with 8 bases matching TRBD1. Trimming took 8 bases from V and 2 from J; bases not matched to a gene: 2. Germline CDR1 MNHEY, CDR2 SMNVEV (reference sequence). This CDR3 region has 12 residues. The CDR3 sequence is CASGQGPYEQYF. CDR3 bases: TGTGCCAGCGGACAGGGACCCTACGAGCAGTACTTC.

As concerns this clone: At one end, the junction sequence differs from germline, possibly due to a read error. The chain recombines TRBV4-3 with TRBJ2-7; D is perhaps TRBD1 (5 bases). Germline loops: CDR1 LGHNA, CDR2 YSLEER. The CDR3 sequence is 13 residues long. In DNA form, the CDR3 reads TGCGCCAGTAGCCAGGGTTCGCTCTACGAGCAGTACTTC. Protein: CASSQGSLYEQYF.

The table lists this clone with a few counts. This chain connects TRBV9 to TRBJ1-1; D is unclear. The CDR3 covers 14 residues. The V gene lost 5 bases and the J gene lost 0 bases, with 11 bases spanning the gap. From germline, CDR1 is SGDLS and CDR2 YYNGEE. The CDR3 nucleotides read TGTGCCAGCAGTGAACCGAAAATGAACACTGAAGCTTTCTTT. Translating gives CASSEPKMNTEAFF. Looking up the rest from reference TRBV9 and TRBJ1-1 gives the full variable domain: DSGVTQTPKHLITATGQRVTLRCSPRSGDLSVYWYQQSLDQGLQFLIQYYNGEERAKGNILERFSAQQFPDLHSELNLSSLELGDSALYFCASSEPKMNTEAFFGQGTRLTVV.

This clone was observed a handful of times. The chain is built from TRBV4-3 and TRBJ2-2, with D hard to call. Per the germline V gene, CDR1 is LGHNA and CDR2 is YSLEER. The CDR3 is 16 amino acids. V was trimmed by 0 bases and J by 0 bases, leaving 8 bases between them. The CDR3: CASSQEAAPNTGELFF. CDR3 bases: TGCGCCAGCAGCCAAGAGGCCGCCCCGAACACCGGGGAGCTGTTTTTT.

Relative to its sample, this clone is large. The V gene is TRBV5-1, the J gene TRBJ2-1; the D is unclear. From germline, CDR1 is SGHRS and CDR2 YFSETQ. The CDR3 covers 13 residues. The V end lost 0 bases, the J end lost 5 bases, and 6 bases lay between the germline ends. In DNA, the CDR3 is TGCGCCAGCAGCTTGGTTTACAACAATGAGCAGTTCTTC. It yields the protein CASSLVYNNEQFF. The full variable domain, rest sourced from reference TRBV5-1 and TRBJ2-1, is KAGVTQTPRYLIKTRGQQVTLSCSPISGHRSVSWYQQTPGQGLQFLFEYFSETQRNKGNFPGRFSGRQFSNSRSEMNVSTLELGDSALYLCASSLVYNNEQFFGPGTRLTVL.

This clone was detected a few times. This chain links TRBV7-9 with TRBJ1-2; D is possibly TRBD1 (5 bases). CDR3 length equals 14 residues. Germline assignment: CDR1 SEHNR and CDR2 FQNEAQ (reference sequence). Trimming stripped 3 bases from V and 5 bases from J, with 13 bases between. CDR3: CASSLGDFRYGYTF. For the CDR3, the DNA is TGTGCCAGCAGCTTGGGGGACTTTCGATATGGCTACACCTTC.

The chain employs TRBV23-1 and TRBJ1-3; possible D gene TRBD1, 6 bases. TRBV23-1 is an ORF, and what it does is uncertain. The V and J ends lost 0 bases and 1 base respectively, with 16 bases between them. This CDR3 is 18 amino acids long. The CDR3 DNA follows: TGCGCCAGCAGTCAATCGGAGGGCGGCAGGGGATCTGGAAACACCATATATTTT. The encoded protein is CASSQSEGGRGSGNTIYF.

By its share, this clone is large. The chain links TRBV27 to TRBJ2-1, with 14 nucleotides matching TRBD2. This CDR3 is built from 15 residues. The V gene's germline CDR1 is MNHEY and CDR2 SMNVEV (reference sequence). V lost 7 bases to trimming and J lost 7 bases; unmatched junction nucleotides: 6. The CDR3 DNA reads TGTGCCAGCACCCGGGGGACTAGCGGGAGAAATGAGCAGTTCTTC. Protein sequence: CASTRGTSGRNEQFF.

The chain uses TRBV5-8 and TRBJ2-3, with D possibly being TRBD2 (5 bases). Per germline, CDR1 SGHTS and CDR2 YDEGEE. The CDR3 has 18 amino acids. Trimming stripped 1 base from V and 1 base from J, with 19 bases between. The chain's CDR3 is CASSLTNLRAGRTDTQYF. Here the CDR3 DNA reads TGTGCCAGCAGCTTGACTAACCTCCGGGCGGGCCGCACAGATACGCAGTATTTT.

The rearrangement uses TRBV27 and TRBJ2-1, with D perhaps matching TRBD2 (6 bases). Germline CDR1 MNHEY, CDR2 SMNVEV (reference sequence). The V gene lost 3 bases and the J gene lost 1 base, with 7 bases spanning the gap. The CDR3 spans 14 residues. The CDR3: CASSLGGSYNEQFF. The CDR3 DNA follows: TGTGCCAGCAGTTTGGGGGGTTCCTACAATGAGCAGTTCTTC.

This clone is categorized as medium-sized. At the DNA level, this CDR3 is encoded by other sequences in the same sample as well. This rearrangement joins TRBV27 to TRBJ2-1, with 11 bases identical to TRBD2. This CDR3 has 15 amino acids. With V trimmed by 6 bases and J by 4 bases, 5 bases remained unmatched. CDR1 and CDR2 (germline): MNHEY, SMNVEV (reference sequence). The CDR3 here is CASSPGTSGYNEQFF. The CDR3, as DNA: TGTGCCAGCAGCCCCGGGACTAGCGGATACAATGAGCAGTTCTTC.

This clone is large within its sample. The V and J genes are TRBV19 and TRBJ2-2; no reliable D call. Per the germline V gene, CDR1 is LNHDA and CDR2 is SQIVND (reference sequence). The length of the CDR3 is 15 residues. V lost 3 bases, J lost 4 bases, and 12 bases lay in between. In DNA, the CDR3 is TGTGCCAGTAGTATTATGAACTTAGGCACCGGGGAGCTGTTTTTT. This codes for CASSIMNLGTGELFF.